The subject of this entry is one T cell receptor (beta chain). Its specificity is not known. The data belong to a study of beta chain features in type 1 diabetes. Study-level findings and limits: Among all four CD4+ subsets, Type 1 diabetes patients had TCRB CDR3s that were moderately but significantly shorter.

Expressed TCRB transcripts were sequenced because the isolated RNA had all been reverse transcribed beforehand. Using immunoSEQ multiplex PCR, the repertoire was profiled, and TCRdb retains in-frame clones only, with some absent. The table lists 200,000 to 250,000 clones, about 15% of them singletons. Germline values: CDR1 SQVTM, CDR2 ANQGSEA. V lost 3 bases and J lost 0, with 18 bases in between. CDR3 length: 17 amino acids. The receptor comes from a man aged 25 to 40 with type 1 diabetes. The sample consisted of naive CD4+ T cells from blood. The genes are TRBV29-1 and TRBJ2-1; D may be TRBD1 (5 bases). This CDR3 is CSVEATTVHLSYNEQFF. The CDR3 coding sequence is TGCAGCGTTGAGGCAACGACAGTTCACCTCTCCTACAATGAGCAGTTCTTC.